This T cell receptor beta chain came from a study of blood T cell repertoires in COVID-19 (dated by TCRdb to between 2020 and 2021). Concerning the study at large: Samples from collaborators originated in the United States, Italy and Spain and spanned both the acute and convalescent phases of COVID-19. The repertoires were released in a freely available public database intended as a resource for research on the immune response to SARS-CoV-2. Where available, HLA class I and class II types were obtained from metadata supplied by the sample provider rather than from assay-based typing. The prospective study material was composed of cDNA or gDNA derived from T cells, B-cell-depleted T cells, or PBMCs. Samples were obtained from the ongoing ImmuneRACE study (first 160 participants) and from over 1,000 subjects provided by 6 global collaborators. A de-identified subject ID, COVID-19 status, age in years and sex were almost always included in the sample metadata. Subjects who had been exposed to COVID-19, were actively infected with it, or had recovered from it provided the deeply sampled blood TCRbeta repertoires that made up the dataset.

This clone came up a few times. The target of this receptor is not known. Base qualities were left out, and no much larger clone turns up one base away. As encoded in the germline V gene (reference sequence), CDR1 is MNHEY while CDR2 is SMNVEV. Cut back by 9 bases and 7 bases, the V and J ends lie 10 bases apart. The CDR3 measures 11 amino acids from cysteine to phenylalanine. Of all the DNA, just the CDR3 is kept, 33 bases in frame from base 1. Results and caveats for the whole study, not just this receptor: Clinical and demographic metadata were provided uncurated, with the amount varying by source and participant.

Participants in the prospective study were aged about 18 to 89 years, lived in under 30 United States geographic areas, and enrolled through a virtual design. Cohort assignment in the prospective study relied on participant-reported clinical history from a screening survey and a study questionnaire. In the prospective study, whole blood, serum and a nasopharyngeal or oropharyngeal swab were collected from each participant by mobile phlebotomists. Additional blood draws and questionnaires over an approximately two-month period could optionally be provided by prospective study participants. Before DNA extraction, prospective study blood samples were shipped either frozen or at room temperature. TCRbeta CDR3 regions were amplified from genomic DNA using the immunoSEQ Assay, a bias-controlled multiplex PCR. As for how the authors treated the data: The number of nucleated cells in each sample was estimated from the amplification of reference gene primers within the assay. Sequence reads were collapsed and filtered to measure the absolute abundance of every unique TCRbeta CDR3 rearrangement. For each sample, productive Simpson clonality was calculated by taking the square root of Simpson's diversity index across productive rearrangements. In TCRdb, the immuneACCESS table is reduced to in-frame sequences with V and J assigned. These tables do not hold every clone; where another copy was compared, an unresolved V gene accounts for under half, and the others remain unexplained. The V and J calls and clone size were taken over from that table, and D and trimming were inferred from the DNA. The sample includes 180,000 or so clones, with about four fifths observed a single time. The leading ten clones occupy 3.5% to 4% of the sample.

The source material was PBMCs or T cells enriched from blood (not recorded which). The rearranged chain carries TRBV27 and TRBJ2-1, with the D gene too uncertain to name. The sequence was obtained from a woman in her forties or fifties in a cohort exposed to, infected with or recovered from COVID-19 (not recorded which). The base sequence is TGTGCCAGTAAAAACCGGAATGAGCAGTTCTTC. Translated, it gives CASKNRNEQFF.